This passage covers 3 T cell receptor beta chains from one sample sequenced in a study of cytomegalovirus exposure and HLA in healthy donors. The PCR contained 60 Vbeta and 13 Jbeta primers. Method: immunoSEQ multiplex PCR; TCRdb's copy keeps in-frame clones and lacks some. Of 100,000 to 150,000 clones in the sample, 81% are singletons; the top ten hold less than 2.5%. The sequencing input was PBMCs. The receptors stem from a woman aged 40 to 50 in good health and CMV-seronegative.

The rearrangement uses TRBV28 and TRBJ1-5; TRBD1 aligns across 11 bases. The trim removed 10 bases at V and 6 bases at J, leaving 8 bases unmatched. The CDR3 sequence is 14 residues long. The V gene's germline CDR1 is MDHEN and CDR2 SYDVKM. The CDR3 coding sequence is TGTGCCAACCGAGGACAGGGGGCAGGTCAGCCCCAGCATTTT. This encodes CANRGQGAGQPQHF.

There are a few counts of this clone. The chain carries TRBV10-2 and TRBJ1-1; 7 bases are shared with TRBD1. The CDR3 is 15 amino acids. Germline CDR1 WSHSY, CDR2 SAAADI. V gave up 3 bases and J gave up 11 bases; unmatched junction bases: 15. In DNA form, the CDR3 reads TGCGCCAGCAGTGAAAAGGGGGCGGGAACCCCTATGGCTTTCTTT. It is translated as CASSEKGAGTPMAFF.

The chain has TRBV5-1 and TRBJ2-2; 9 nucleotides match TRBD1. The CDR3 contains 14 residues. Germline assignment: CDR1 SGHRS and CDR2 YFSETQ. V was clipped by 5 bases and J by 4 bases; unmatched bases: 3. DNA of the CDR3: TGCGCCAGCAGACAGGGGGCGTCCACCGGGGAGCTGTTTTTT. Translating it yields CASRQGASTGELFF.